Presented here are 11 T cell receptor beta chains from one specimen sequenced in a study of blood T cells in healthy people across ages. A J-beta primer mix and a sample-barcoded 5' primer were used in a second PCR of roughly 7 to 12 cycles. One entry per CDR3 protein results from TCRdb running MiXCR on the 5' RACE reads. The profile shows about 1.8 million distinct CDR3 sequences, roughly 49% of them singletons. Sequenced sample: blood. These receptors were collected from a woman between 40 and 50 years old in good health.

V and J are TRBV6-1 and TRBJ1-4; no firm D call. Germline V gene sequence: CDR1 MNHNS, CDR2 SASEGT. The CDR3 contains 11 residues. V lost 6 bases and J lost 8, with 7 bases in between. The CDR3 here is CASSHSEKLFF. CDR3 bases: TGTGCCAGCAGCCACAGCGAAAAACTGTTTTTT.

The chain carries TRBV6-2 or TRBV6-3 and TRBJ2-1; 11 bases agree with TRBD1. This CDR3 contains 16 residues. The germline gives CDR1 MNHEY, CDR2 SVGEGT. The junction had 5 bases not matched to a gene; V was cut back by 7 bases and J by 0 bases. The CDR3 DNA reads as TGTGCCAGCAAGGCCGGGACAGGGGGCTCCTACAATGAGCAGTTCTTC. It codes for CASKAGTGGSYNEQFF.

This rearrangement joins TRBV15 to TRBJ1-2; D is undetermined. The germline gives CDR1 LNHNV, CDR2 YYDKDF (reference sequence). The CDR3 contains 13 residues. With 8 bases removed from V and 1 base from J, the gap between germline ends came to 11 bases. This CDR3 is CATAGSFNYGYTF. In nucleotides, the CDR3 is TGTGCCACCGCGGGCAGTTTTAACTATGGCTACACCTTC.

This clonotype has a handful of counts. The rearrangement links TRBV6-2 or TRBV6-3 to TRBJ2-7, with D tentatively TRBD2 (6 bases). This CDR3 region has 15 residues. Trimming removed 2 bases at V and 3 bases at J, with 14 bases between. Germline loops: CDR1 MNHEY, CDR2 SVGEGT. CDR3 residues: CASSYEEGWLYEQYF. Here the CDR3 DNA reads TGTGCCAGCAGTTACGAGGAGGGGTGGCTCTACGAGCAGTACTTC.

This clonotype was seen more than once but under ten times. This rearrangement joins TRBV20-1 to TRBJ2-3; no firm D call. The length of the CDR3 is 16 residues. Trimming left V 5 bases short and J 0 bases short, with 18 bases between. Germline CDR1 DFQATT, CDR2 SNEGSKA (reference sequence). In DNA form, the CDR3 reads TGCAGTGCTCCCTCCGACTTGCCTCCGAGCACAGATACGCAGTATTTT. It yields the protein CSAPSDLPPSTDTQYF.

This rearrangement joins TRBV15 to TRBJ2-5, with no clear D. The V gene lost 0 bases and the J gene lost 2 bases, with 10 bases spanning the gap. The germline gives CDR1 LNHNV, CDR2 YYDKDF (reference sequence). The CDR3 spans 15 residues. This CDR3 is CATSRDGSLQETQYF. DNA of the CDR3: TGTGCCACCAGCAGAGATGGTAGCCTTCAAGAGACCCAGTACTTC.

Only one count was recorded for this clonotype. No conserved phenylalanine or tryptophan is present at the end of the CDR3, so a read error is the likely explanation. Because the CDR3's place on the DNA is in doubt, the DNA is left out and the CDR3 is given as listed by TCRdb. The V gene is TRBV7-9, the J gene TRBJ2-1; no check of the table's D call, TRBD2, against the DNA was made. The CDR3 region is 16 residues in length, termini included. The germline V gene encodes CDR1 SEHNR and CDR2 FQNEAQ (reference sequence). The CDR3 spells CASSLAGHSGHNEQFI.

This chain joins TRBV27 and TRBJ1-4; 7 bases agree with TRBD1. The germline V gene has CDR1 MNHEY and CDR2 SMNVEV (reference sequence). Trimming removed 4 bases from V and 11 bases from J; junction bases left unmatched: 13. The CDR3 has 15 residues. The CDR3 region has the DNA TGTGCCAGCAGTTCACTGAGAGACAGGGCGGGGAAACTGTTTTTT. This sequence encodes CASSSLRDRAGKLFF.

The chain is built from TRBV15 and TRBJ2-3; D tentatively fits TRBD1 or TRBD2 (5 bases each). The CDR3 spans 16 residues. V was shortened by 3 bases and J by 0 bases, with 13 bases between the two germline ends. Germline values: CDR1 LNHNV, CDR2 YYDKDF (reference sequence). The CDR3 here is CATSSRDGTSTDTQYF. For the CDR3, the DNA is TGTGCCACCAGCAGCAGGGACGGCACAAGCACAGATACGCAGTATTTT.

J is TRBJ1-6 and V is TRBV20-1, with 9 bases fitting TRBD1. This CDR3 comprises 14 residues. V lost 1 base and J lost 8; bases outside the gene matches: 3. Germline CDR1 is DFQATT and CDR2 is SNEGSKA (reference sequence). CDR3 sequence reads: CSARGQGVDSPLHF. Written as DNA, the CDR3 is TGCAGTGCTAGAGGACAGGGGGTAGATTCACCCCTCCACTTT.

J is TRBJ2-2 and V is TRBV4-3, with D possibly TRBD1 on 6 matching bases. Trimming pared 1 base from V and 6 bases from J, leaving 15 bases between. Germline CDR1 is LGHNA and CDR2 is YSLEER. This CDR3 is built from 16 residues. CDR3 sequence (DNA): TGCGCCAGCAGCCAAGGACAGGCTAGGGGATCCGGGGAGCTGTTTTTT. This codes for CASSQGQARGSGELFF.